This T cell receptor (beta chain) was sequenced for a study of T-cell reconstitution after alpha-beta-depleted transplantation in children. Preparation of the TCRbeta library used unique molecular identifiers. TCRdb analysed the PCR reads with MiXCR anew, one entry per CDR3 protein. This sample carries nearly 550,000 distinct CDR3 sequences, 15% to 20% of them seen once, and the ten largest clones take 3% to 4%. This CDR3 has 16 amino acids. Trimming cost V 0 bases and J 4 bases, with 15 bases left between them. Germline CDR1 reads MNHEY; CDR2 reads SVGAGI. Sequencing was performed on PBMCs from the stem cell graft donor, taken from the stem cell graft. The TCR originated in a human donor who donated a stem cell graft to a child with acute lymphoblastic leukemia. The chain uses TRBV6-5 and TRBJ1-2; D gene ambiguous. The CDR3: CASSYSRKNGFYGYTF. The CDR3 bases are TGTGCCAGCAGTTACTCGAGGAAAAACGGCTTCTATGGCTACACCTTC.